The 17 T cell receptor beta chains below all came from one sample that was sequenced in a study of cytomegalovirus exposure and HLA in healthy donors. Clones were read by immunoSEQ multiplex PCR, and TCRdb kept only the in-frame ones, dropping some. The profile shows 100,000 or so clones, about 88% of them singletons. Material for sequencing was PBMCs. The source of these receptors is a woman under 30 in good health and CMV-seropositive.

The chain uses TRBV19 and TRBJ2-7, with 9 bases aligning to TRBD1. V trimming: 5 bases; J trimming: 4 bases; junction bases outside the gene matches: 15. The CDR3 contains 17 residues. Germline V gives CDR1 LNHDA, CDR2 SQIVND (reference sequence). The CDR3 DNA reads TGTGCCAGTAGTGTCACAGATTCCGGGACAGGGTTGTACGAGCAGTACTTC. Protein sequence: CASSVTDSGTGLYEQYF.

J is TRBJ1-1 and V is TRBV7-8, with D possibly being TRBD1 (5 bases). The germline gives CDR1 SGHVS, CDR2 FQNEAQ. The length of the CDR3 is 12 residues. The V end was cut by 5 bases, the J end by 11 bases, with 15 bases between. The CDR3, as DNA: TGTGCCAGCAGCCTCGCGGGGGGGTTGGCTTTCTTT. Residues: CASSLAGGLAFF. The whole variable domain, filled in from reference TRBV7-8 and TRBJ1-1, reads GAGVSQSPRYKVAKRGQDVALRCDPISGHVSLFWYQQALGQGPEFLTYFQNEAQLDKSGLPSDRFFAERPEGSVSTLKIQRTQQEDSAVYLCASSLAGGLAFFGQGTRLTVV.

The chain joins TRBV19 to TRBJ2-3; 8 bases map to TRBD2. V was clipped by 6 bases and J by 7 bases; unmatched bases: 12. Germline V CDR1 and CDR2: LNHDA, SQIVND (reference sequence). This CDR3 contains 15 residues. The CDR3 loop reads CASRATSDGEYTQYF. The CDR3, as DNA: TGTGCCAGTAGGGCGACTAGCGACGGAGAGTATACGCAGTATTTT.

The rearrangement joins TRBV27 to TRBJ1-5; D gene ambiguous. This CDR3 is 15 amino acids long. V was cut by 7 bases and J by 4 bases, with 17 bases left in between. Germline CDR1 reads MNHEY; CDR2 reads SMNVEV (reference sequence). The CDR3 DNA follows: TGTGCCAGCACGCCACGGGGTCGTCTAAATCAGCCCCAGCATTTT. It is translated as CASTPRGRLNQPQHF.

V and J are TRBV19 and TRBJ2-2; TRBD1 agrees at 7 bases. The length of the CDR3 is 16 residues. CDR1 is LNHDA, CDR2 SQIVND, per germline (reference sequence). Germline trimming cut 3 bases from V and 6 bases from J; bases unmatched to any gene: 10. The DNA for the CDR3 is TGTGCCAGTAGTATGCCCGGGACAGAGTCCCCCGGGGAGCTGTTTTTT. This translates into CASSMPGTESPGELFF.

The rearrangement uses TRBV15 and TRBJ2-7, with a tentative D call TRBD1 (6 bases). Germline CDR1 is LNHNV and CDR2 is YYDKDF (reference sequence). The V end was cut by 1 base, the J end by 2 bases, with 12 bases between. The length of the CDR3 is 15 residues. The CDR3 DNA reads TGTGCCACCAGCAGAGTAAAGGACAGACCCTACGAGCAGTACTTC. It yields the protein CATSRVKDRPYEQYF.

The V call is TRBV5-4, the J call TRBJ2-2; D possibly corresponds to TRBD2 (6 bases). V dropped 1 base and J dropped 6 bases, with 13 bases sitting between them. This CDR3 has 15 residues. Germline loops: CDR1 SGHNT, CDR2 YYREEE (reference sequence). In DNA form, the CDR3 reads TGTGCCAGCAGCTTGAGGGGTGGAGGGCCCGGGGAGCTGTTTTTT. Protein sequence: CASSLRGGGPGELFF.

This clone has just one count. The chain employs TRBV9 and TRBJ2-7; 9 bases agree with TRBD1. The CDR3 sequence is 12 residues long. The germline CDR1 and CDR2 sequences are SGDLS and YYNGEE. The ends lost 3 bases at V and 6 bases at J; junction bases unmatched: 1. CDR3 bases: TGTGCCAGCAGCGGGGACAGGGTCGAGCAGTACTTC. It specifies CASSGDRVEQYF.

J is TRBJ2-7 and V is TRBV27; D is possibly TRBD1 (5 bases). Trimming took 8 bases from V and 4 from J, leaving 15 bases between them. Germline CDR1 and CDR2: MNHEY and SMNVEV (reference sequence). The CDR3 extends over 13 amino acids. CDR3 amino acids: CASSYGQGYEQYF. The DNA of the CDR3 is TGTGCCAGCTCATACGGGCAGGGTTACGAGCAGTACTTC.

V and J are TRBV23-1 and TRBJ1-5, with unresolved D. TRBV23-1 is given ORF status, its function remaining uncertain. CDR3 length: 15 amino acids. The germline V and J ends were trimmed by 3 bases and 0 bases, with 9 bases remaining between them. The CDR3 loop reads CASSQALYSNQPQHF. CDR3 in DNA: TGCGCCAGCAGTCAGGCCCTTTATAGCAATCAGCCCCAGCATTTT.

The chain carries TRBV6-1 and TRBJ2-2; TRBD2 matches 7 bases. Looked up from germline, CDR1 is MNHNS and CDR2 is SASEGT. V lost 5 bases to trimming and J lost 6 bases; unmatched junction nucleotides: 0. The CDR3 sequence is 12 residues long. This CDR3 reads CASSLAAGELFF. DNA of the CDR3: TGTGCCAGCAGTCTAGCGGCCGGGGAGCTGTTTTTT.

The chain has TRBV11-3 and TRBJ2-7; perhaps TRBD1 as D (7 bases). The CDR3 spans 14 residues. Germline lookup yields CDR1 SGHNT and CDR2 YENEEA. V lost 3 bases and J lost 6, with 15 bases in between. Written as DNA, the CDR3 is TGTGCCAGCAGCTTCCCAGGGGGGATTAGCGAGCAGTACTTC. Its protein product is CASSFPGGISEQYF.

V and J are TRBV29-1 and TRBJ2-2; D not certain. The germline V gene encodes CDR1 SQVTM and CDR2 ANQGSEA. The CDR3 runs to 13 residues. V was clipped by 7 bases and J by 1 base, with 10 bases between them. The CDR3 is CSALGWNTGELFF. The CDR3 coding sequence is TGCAGCGCCCTAGGCTGGAACACCGGGGAGCTGTTTTTT.

In DNA form, the CDR3 reads TGCGCCAGCAGCTTGGGGCCTAGACAGGGACAGCCCCAGCATTTT. Its translation: CASSLGPRQGQPQHF. The chain has TRBV5-1 and TRBJ1-5; TRBD1 agrees at 7 bases. Trimming cost V 0 bases and J 7 bases; bases outside gene matches: 7. CDR3 length: 15 residues. Looked up from germline, CDR1 is SGHRS and CDR2 is YFSETQ.

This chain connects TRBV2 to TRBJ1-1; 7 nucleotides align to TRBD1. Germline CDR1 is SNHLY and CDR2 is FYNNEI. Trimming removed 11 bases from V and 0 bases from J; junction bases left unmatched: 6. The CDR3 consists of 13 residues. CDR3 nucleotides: TGTGCCCGACCGGGACAGTTGAACACTGAAGCTTTCTTT. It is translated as CARPGQLNTEAFF.

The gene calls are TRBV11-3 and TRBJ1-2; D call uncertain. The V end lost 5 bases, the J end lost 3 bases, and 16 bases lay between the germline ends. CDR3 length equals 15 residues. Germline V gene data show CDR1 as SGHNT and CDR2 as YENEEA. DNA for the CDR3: TGTGCCAGCAGCCCCGGCGGGCTGGGTGACTATGGCTACACCTTC. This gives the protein CASSPGGLGDYGYTF.

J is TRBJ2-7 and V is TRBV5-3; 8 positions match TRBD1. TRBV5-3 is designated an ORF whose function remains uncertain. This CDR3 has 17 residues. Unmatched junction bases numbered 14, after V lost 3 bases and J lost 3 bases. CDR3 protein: CARSSDHRDRTCYEQYF. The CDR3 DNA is TGTGCCAGAAGCTCAGACCACCGGGACAGGACGTGCTACGAGCAGTACTTC.